This record concerns one T cell receptor (beta chain) sequence. Germline loops: CDR1 DFQATT, CDR2 SNEGSKA (reference sequence). The CDR3 is 12 amino acids. The data were obtained in a study of CD8 T cells in Susac syndrome. When the RNA was reverse transcribed, random hexamers were used with an input of roughly 0.45 to 1 ug. A single record per CDR3 protein comes from TCRdb applying MiXCR to the immunoSEQ multiplex PCR reads. Of more than 95,000 distinct CDR3 sequences in the sample, approximately 93% were seen once. The chain couples TRBV20-1 to TRBJ1-1; D call uncertain. Material: CD4+ T cells from PBMCs. This TCR came from a human donor with multiple sclerosis. CDR3 region: CRAFGENTEAFF. The DNA for the CDR3 is TGCAGAGCCTTTGGGGAGAACACTGAAGCTTTCTTT.